Detailed here is one T cell receptor (beta chain). Its antigen is as yet unknown. The CDR3 extends over 15 amino acids. The V gene's germline CDR1 is MRHNA and CDR2 SNTAGT. This specimen belongs to a study of T cells expressing NK-cell markers. Looking at the study overall: Researchers got TCR beta repertoires out of sorted CD3+CD56+NKG2C+, CD3+CD56+NKG2C- and CD3+CD56-NKG2C+ T cells. Among the eight sequenced donors, seven tested HCMV-seropositive and one tested seronegative.

The study's findings and limits: Expanded NKG2C+ T cell clones had unclear HCMV specificity.

For each CDR3 protein, TCRdb gives one entry from its re-call of the 5' RACE reads, without DNA. The sample's table shows 400,000 or so distinct CDR3 sequences. The origin of this receptor is a woman in her 50s in good health. Sequencing was carried out using blood T cells: a sorted CD56 or NKG2C T cell subset, CD4+ or CD8+ T cells, or bulk PBMC T cells (not recorded which). The chain recombines TRBV6-4 with TRBJ2-1; no DNA is available, so the TRBD2 call from TCRdb remains unchecked. The CDR3 spells CASSGQAGIGDEQFF.